This T cell receptor (beta chain) was obtained from a study of CD8 T cells in Susac syndrome. Whole-study results and caveats: The study admitted that it had a relatively small number of individuals in its TCR sequencing and HLA analysis.

Controls were healthy donors (matched for age and sex). It was negative isolation that provided the CD8+ and CD4+ T cells, whereas TEMRA cells were enriched by FACS. Concerning this clonotype itself: Its antigen is as yet unknown.

A quantity of roughly 0.5 to 1 ug RNA underwent reverse transcription using random hexamers. The CDR3 of TCR beta was amplified by immunoSEQ multiplex PCR across 54 Vbeta and 13 Jbeta. TCRdb reprocessed the immunoSEQ multiplex PCR reads via MiXCR and lists one record per CDR3 protein. The table lists 140,000 to 150,000 distinct CDR3 sequences, approximately 93% of them singletons, with 0.07% to 0.1% in the top ten. There are 14 residues in the CDR3. Germline V gene lookup returns CDR1 SNHLY and CDR2 FYNNEI. Trimming took 6 bases from V and 4 from J, leaving 15 bases between them. The origin of this receptor is a human donor in good health. This chain joins TRBV2 and TRBJ1-1, with D maybe TRBD1 (6 bases). Sequencing was performed on CD4+ T cells from PBMCs. The CDR3, as DNA: TGTGCCAGCAGGTCGGGGGGGCTGAGCACTGAAGCTTTCTTT. It yields the protein CASRSGGLSTEAFF.